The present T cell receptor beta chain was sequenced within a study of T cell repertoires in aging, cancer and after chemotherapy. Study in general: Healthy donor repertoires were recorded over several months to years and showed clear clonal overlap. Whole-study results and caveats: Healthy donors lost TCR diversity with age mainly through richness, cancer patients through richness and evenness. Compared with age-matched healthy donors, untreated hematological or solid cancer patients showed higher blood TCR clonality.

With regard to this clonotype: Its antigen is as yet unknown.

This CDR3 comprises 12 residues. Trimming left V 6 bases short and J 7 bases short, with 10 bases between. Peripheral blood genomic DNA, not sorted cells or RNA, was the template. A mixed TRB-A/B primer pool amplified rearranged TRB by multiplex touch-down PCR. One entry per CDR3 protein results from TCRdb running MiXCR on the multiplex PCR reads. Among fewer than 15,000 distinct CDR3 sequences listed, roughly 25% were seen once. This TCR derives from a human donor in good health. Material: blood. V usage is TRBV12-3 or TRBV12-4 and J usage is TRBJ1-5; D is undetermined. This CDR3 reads CASSLILQPQHF. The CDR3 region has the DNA TGTGCCAGCAGCTTAATCCTGCAGCCCCAGCATTTT.